What follows is one T cell receptor beta chain and its context. This record comes from a study of T cell responses to AZD1222 COVID-19 vaccine. Sequenced by immunoSEQ multiplex PCR; TCRdb stores in-frame clones only, minus some. The repertoire holds tens of thousands of clones, under 95% seen once, with roughly 4.8% in the top ten. Germline V gene lookup returns CDR1 GTSNPN and CDR2 SVGIG (reference sequence). The CDR3 has 14 residues. V lost 1 base and J 2 bases, leaving 12 bases between the germline ends. The receptor's source is an adult who received the AZD1222 COVID-19 vaccine. The V and J genes are TRBV30 and TRBJ2-7, with a possible D match to TRBD2 (6 bases). The sample here was peripheral blood, taken 28 days after the second AZD1222 dose. The CDR3 region has the DNA TGTGCCTGGAGTGAAGCGGACTACACCTACGAGCAGTACTTC. Its protein product is CAWSEADYTYEQYF.